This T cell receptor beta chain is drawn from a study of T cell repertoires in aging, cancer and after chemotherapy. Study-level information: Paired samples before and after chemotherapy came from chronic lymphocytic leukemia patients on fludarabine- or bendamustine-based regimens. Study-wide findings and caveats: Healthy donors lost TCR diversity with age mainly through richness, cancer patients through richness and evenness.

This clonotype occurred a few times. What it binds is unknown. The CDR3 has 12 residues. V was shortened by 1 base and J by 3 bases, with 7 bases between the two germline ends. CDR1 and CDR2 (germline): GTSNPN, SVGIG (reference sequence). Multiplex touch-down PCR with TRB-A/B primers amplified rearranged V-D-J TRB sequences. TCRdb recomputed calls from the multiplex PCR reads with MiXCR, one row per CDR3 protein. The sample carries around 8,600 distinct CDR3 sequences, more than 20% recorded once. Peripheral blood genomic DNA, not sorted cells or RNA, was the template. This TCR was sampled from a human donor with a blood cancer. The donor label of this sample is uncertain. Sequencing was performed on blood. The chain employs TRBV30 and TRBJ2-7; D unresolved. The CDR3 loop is CAWSAPVYEQYF. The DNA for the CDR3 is TGTGCCTGGAGTGCCCCAGTCTACGAGCAGTACTTC.